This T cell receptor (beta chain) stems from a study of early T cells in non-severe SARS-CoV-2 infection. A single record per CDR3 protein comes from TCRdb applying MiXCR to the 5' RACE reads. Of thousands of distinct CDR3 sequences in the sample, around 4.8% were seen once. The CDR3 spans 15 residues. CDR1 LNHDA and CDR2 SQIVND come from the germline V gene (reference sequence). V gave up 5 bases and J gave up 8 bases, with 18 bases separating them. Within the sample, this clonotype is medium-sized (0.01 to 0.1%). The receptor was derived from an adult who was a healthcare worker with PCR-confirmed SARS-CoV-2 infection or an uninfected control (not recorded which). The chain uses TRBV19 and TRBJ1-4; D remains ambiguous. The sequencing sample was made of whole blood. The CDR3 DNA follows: TGTGCCAGTAGTCCCCGGGCACACCGTGGGGAAAAACTGTTTTTT. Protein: CASSPRAHRGEKLFF.